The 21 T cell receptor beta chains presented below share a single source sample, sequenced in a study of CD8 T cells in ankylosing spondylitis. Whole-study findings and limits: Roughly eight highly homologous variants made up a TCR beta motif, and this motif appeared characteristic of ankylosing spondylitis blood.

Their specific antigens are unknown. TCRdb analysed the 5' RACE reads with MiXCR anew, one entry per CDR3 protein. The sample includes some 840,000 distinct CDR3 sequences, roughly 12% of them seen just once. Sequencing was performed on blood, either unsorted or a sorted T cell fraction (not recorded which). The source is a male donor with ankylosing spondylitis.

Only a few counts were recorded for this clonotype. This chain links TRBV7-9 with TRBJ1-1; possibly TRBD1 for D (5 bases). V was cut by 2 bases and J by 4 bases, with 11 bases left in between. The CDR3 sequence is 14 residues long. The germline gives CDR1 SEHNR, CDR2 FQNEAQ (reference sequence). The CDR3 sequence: CASSLQGDGTEAFF. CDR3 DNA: TGTGCCAGCAGCTTACAGGGTGACGGCACTGAAGCTTTCTTT. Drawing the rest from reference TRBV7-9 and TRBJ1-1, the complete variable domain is DTGVSQNPRHKITKRGQNVTFRCDPISEHNRLYWYRQTLGQGPEFLTYFQNEAQLEKSRLLSDRFSAERPKGSFSTLEIQRTEQGDSAMYLCASSLQGDGTEAFFGQGTRLTVV.

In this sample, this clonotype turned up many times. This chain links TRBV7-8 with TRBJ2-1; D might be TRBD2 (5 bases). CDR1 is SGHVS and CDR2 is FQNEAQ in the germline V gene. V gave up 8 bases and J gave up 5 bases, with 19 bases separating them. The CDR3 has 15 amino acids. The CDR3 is CASQPRWEKNNEQFF. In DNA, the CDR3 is TGTGCCAGCCAACCTCGGTGGGAGAAGAACAATGAGCAGTTCTTC.

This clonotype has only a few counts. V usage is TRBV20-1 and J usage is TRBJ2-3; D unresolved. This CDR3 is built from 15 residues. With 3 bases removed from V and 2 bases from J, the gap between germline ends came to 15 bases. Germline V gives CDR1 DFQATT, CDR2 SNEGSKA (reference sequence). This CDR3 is CSASGLLAVTDTQYF. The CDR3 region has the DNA TGCAGTGCTAGTGGCTTACTCGCGGTCACAGATACGCAGTATTTT.

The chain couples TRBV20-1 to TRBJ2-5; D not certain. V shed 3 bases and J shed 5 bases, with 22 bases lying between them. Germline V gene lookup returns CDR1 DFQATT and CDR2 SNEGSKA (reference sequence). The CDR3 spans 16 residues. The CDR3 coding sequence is TGCAGTGCTAGCCTCCGACGAGTGTTAATGACGGAGACCCAGTACTTC. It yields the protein CSASLRRVLMTETQYF.

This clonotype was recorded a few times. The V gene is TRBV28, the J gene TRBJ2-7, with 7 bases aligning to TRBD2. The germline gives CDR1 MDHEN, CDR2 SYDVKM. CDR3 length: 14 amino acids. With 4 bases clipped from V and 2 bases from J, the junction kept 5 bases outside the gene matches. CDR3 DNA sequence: TGTGCCAGCAGTTCCCTAGCGGACACCTACGAGCAGTACTTC. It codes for CASSSLADTYEQYF.

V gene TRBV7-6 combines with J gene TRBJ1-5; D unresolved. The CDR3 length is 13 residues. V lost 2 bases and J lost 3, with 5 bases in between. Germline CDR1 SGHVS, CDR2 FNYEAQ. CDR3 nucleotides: TGTGCCAGCAGCTTATGGGTCAATCAGCCCCAGCATTTT. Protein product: CASSLWVNQPQHF.

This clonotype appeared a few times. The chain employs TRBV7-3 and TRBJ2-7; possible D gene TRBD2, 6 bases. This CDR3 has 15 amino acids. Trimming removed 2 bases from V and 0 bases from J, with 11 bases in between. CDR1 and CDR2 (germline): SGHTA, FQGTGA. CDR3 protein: CASSLGGTHSYEQYF. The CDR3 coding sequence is TGTGCCAGCAGCTTAGGCGGGACTCACTCCTACGAGCAGTACTTC. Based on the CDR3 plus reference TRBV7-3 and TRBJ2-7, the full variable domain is GAGVSQTPSNKVTEKGKYVELRCDPISGHTALYWYRQSLGQGPEFLIYFQGTGAADDSGLPNDRFFAVRPEGSVSTLKIQRTERGDSAVYLCASSLGGTHSYEQYFGPGTRLTVT.

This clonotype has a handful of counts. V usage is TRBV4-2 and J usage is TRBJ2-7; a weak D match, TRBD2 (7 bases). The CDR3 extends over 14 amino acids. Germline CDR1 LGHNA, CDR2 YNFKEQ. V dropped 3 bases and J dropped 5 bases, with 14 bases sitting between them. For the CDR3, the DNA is TGTGCCAGCAGCCAGCGGGGGCTTGGGAACGAGCAGTACTTC. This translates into CASSQRGLGNEQYF.

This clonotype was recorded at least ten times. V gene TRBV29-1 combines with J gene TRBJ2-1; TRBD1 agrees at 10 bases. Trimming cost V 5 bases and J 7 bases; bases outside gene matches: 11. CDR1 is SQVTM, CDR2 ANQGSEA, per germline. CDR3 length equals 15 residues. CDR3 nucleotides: TGCAGCGTTCTCCGGCCGGGACAGGGGAATAATGAGCAGTTCTTC. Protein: CSVLRPGQGNNEQFF.

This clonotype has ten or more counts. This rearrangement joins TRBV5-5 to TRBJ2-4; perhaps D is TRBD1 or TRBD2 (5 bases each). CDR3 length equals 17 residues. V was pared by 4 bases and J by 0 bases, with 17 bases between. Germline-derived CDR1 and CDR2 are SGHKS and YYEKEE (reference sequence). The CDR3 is CASSPQGAAVAKNIQYF. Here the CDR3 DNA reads TGTGCCAGCAGCCCTCAAGGGGCAGCGGTAGCCAAAAACATTCAGTACTTC.

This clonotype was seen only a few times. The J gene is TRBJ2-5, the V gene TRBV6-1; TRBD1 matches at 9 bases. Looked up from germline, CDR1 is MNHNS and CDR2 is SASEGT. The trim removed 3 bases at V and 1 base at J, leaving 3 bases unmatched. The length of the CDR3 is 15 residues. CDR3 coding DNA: TGTGCCAGCAGTGATGACAGGGGGGGCCAAGAGACCCAGTACTTC. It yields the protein CASSDDRGGQETQYF.

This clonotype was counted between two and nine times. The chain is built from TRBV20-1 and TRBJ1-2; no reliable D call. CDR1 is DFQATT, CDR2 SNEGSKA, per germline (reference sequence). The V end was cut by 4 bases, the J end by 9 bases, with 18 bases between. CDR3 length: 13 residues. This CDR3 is CSAILPGEGRYTF. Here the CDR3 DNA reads TGCAGTGCTATCCTCCCCGGGGAAGGACGCTACACCTTC.

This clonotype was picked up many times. The chain's CDR3 is CASSFGDSTQYF. CDR3 coding DNA: TGTGCCAGCAGTTTTGGGGATTCCACGCAGTATTTT. V usage is TRBV12-3 or TRBV12-4 and J usage is TRBJ2-3, with D unclear. Trimming took off 3 bases at V and 9 bases at J, with 10 bases between the two ends. The CDR3 covers 12 residues.

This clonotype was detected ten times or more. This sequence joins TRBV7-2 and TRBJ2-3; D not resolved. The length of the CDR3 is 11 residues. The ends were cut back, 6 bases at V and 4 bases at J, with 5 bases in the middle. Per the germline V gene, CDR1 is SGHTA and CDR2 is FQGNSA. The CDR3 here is CASSSADTQYF. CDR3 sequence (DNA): TGTGCCAGCAGTTCCGCAGATACGCAGTATTTT.

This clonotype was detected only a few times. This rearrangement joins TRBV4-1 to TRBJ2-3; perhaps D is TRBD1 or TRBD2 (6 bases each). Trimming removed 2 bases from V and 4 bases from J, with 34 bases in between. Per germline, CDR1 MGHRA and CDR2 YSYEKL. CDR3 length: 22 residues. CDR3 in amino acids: CASSQSPYPSRIRGPGADTQYF. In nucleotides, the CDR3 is TGCGCCAGCAGCCAATCCCCATATCCCTCCAGAATACGGGGGCCGGGGGCAGATACGCAGTATTTT.

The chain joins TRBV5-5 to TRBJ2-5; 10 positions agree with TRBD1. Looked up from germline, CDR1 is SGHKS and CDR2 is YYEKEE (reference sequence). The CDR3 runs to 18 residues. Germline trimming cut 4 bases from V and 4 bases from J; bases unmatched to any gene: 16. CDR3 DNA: TGTGCCAGCAGCACGCGACAGGGGGCAGCCCTCCCCACAGAGACCCAGTACTTC. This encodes CASSTRQGAALPTETQYF.

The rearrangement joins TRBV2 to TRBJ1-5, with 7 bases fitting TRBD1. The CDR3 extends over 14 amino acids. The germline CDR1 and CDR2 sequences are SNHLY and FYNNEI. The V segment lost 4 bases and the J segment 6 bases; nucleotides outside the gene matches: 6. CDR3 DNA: TGTGCCAGCAGTGGCCAGGGGGTAGTTCAGCCCCAGCATTTT. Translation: CASSGQGVVQPQHF.

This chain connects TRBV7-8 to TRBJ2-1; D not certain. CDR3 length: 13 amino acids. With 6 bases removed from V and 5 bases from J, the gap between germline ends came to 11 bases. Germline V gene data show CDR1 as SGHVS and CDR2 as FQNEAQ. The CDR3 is CASRLQQDNEQFF. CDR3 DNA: TGTGCCAGCAGACTACAACAAGACAATGAGCAGTTCTTC.

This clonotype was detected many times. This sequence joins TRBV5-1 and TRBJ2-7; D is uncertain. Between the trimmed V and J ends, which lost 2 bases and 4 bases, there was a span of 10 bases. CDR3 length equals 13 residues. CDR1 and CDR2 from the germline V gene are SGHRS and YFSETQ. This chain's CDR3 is CASSFESGYEQYF. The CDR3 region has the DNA TGCGCCAGCAGCTTTGAGTCCGGATACGAGCAGTACTTC.

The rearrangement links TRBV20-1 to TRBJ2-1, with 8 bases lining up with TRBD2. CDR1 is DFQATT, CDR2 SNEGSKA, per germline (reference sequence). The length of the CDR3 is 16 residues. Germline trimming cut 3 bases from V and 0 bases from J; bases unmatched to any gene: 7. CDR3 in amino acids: CSARLGLAGSYNEQFF. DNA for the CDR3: TGCAGTGCTAGGTTGGGGCTAGCGGGCTCCTACAATGAGCAGTTCTTC.

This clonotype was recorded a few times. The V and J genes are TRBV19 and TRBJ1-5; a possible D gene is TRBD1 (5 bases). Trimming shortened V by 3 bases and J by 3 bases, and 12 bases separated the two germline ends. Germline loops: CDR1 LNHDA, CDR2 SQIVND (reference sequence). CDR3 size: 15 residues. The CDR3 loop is CASSIKEGLNQPQHF. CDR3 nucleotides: TGTGCCAGTAGTATCAAAGAGGGACTCAATCAGCCCCAGCATTTT.